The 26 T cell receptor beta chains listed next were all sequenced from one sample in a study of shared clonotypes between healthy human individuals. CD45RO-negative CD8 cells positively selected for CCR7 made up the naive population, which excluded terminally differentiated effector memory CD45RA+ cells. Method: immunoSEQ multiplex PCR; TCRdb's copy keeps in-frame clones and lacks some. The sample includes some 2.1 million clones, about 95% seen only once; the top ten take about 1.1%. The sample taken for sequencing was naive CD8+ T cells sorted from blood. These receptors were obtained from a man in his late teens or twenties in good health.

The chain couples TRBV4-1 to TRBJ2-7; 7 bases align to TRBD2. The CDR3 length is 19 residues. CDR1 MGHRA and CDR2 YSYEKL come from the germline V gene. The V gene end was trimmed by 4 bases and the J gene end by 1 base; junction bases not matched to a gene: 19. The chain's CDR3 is CASSPTRLGLAALSYEQYF. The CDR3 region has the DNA TGCGCCAGCAGCCCCACCCGACTGGGGCTAGCGGCTCTTTCCTACGAGCAGTACTTC.

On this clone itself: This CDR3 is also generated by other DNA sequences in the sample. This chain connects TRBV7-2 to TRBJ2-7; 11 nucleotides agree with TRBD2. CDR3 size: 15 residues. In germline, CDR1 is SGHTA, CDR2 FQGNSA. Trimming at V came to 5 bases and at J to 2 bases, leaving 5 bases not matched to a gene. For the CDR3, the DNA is TGTGCCAGCAGCCCTACTAGCGGGGGAGCCTACGAGCAGTACTTC. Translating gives CASSPTSGGAYEQYF.

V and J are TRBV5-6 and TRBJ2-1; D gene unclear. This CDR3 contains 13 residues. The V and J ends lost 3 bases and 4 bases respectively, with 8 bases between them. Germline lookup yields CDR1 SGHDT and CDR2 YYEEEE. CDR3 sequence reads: CASSWAEYNEQFF. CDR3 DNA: TGTGCCAGCAGCTGGGCGGAGTACAATGAGCAGTTCTTC.

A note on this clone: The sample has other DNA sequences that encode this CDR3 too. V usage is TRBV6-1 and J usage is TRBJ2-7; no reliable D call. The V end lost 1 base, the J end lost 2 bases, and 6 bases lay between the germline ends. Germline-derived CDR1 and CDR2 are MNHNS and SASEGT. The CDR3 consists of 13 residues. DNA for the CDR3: TGTGCCAGCAGTGAAGGATACACCTACGAGCAGTACTTC. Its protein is CASSEGYTYEQYF.

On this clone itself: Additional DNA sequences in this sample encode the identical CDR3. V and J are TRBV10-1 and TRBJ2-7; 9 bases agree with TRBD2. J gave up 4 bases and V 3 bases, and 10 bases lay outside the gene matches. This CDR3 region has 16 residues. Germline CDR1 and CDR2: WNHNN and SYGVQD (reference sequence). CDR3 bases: TGCGCCAGCAGTGAAGGATATATAGCGGGAGCTTACGAGCAGTACTTC. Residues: CASSEGYIAGAYEQYF.

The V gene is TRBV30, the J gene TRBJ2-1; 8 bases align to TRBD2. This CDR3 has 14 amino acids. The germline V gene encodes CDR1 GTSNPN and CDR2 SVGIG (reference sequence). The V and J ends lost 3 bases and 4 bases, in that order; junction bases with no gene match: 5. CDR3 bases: TGTGCCTGGAGCGCGGGGGGAGGATACAATGAGCAGTTCTTC. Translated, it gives CAWSAGGGYNEQFF.

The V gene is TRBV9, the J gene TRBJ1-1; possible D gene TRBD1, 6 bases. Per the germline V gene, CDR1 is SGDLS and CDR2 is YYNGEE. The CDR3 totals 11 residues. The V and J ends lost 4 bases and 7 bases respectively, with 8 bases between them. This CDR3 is CASSQGGEAFF. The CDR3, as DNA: TGTGCCAGCAGCCAAGGGGGTGAAGCTTTCTTT.

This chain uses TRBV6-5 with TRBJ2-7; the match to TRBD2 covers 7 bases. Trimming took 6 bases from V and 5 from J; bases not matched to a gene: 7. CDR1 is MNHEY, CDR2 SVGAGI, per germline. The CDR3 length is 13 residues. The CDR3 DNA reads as TGTGCCAGCAGCCCGAGCGGGGCCGACGAGCAGTACTTC. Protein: CASSPSGADEQYF.

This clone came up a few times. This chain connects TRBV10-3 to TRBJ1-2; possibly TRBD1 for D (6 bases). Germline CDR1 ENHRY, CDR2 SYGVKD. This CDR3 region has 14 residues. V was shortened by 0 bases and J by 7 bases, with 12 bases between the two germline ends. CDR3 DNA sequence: TGTGCCATCAGTGAGTCAGGGGGAGCGAGTGGCTACACCTTC. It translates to CAISESGGASGYTF.

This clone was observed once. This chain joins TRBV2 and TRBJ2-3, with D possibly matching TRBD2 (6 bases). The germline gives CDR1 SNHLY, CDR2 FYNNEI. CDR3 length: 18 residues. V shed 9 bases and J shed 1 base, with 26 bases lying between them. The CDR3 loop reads CASLGLPTQPHRTDTQYF. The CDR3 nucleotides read TGTGCCAGTCTGGGACTCCCGACCCAGCCCCACCGCACAGATACGCAGTATTTT.

CDR3 DNA: TGTGCCAGCAGCTTAGGGGAGGGGAACTATGGCTACACCTTC. Translation gives CASSLGEGNYGYTF. The chain carries TRBV7-2 and TRBJ1-2; possible D gene TRBD1, 5 bases. The CDR3 length is 14 residues. Germline loops: CDR1 SGHTA, CDR2 FQGNSA. V was clipped by 1 base and J by 2 bases, with 8 bases between them.

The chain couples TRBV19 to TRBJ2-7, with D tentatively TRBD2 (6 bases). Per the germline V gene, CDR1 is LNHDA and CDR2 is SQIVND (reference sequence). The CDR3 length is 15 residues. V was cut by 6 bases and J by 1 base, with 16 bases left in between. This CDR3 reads CASRITGDGSYEQYF. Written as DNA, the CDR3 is TGTGCCAGTAGAATAACGGGGGACGGATCCTACGAGCAGTACTTC. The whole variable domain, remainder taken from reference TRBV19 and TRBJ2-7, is DGGITQSPKYLFRKEGQNVTLSCEQNLNHDAMYWYRQDPGQGLRLIYYSQIVNDFQKGDIAEGYSVSREKKESFPLTVTSAQKNPTAFYLCASRITGDGSYEQYFGPGTRLTVT.

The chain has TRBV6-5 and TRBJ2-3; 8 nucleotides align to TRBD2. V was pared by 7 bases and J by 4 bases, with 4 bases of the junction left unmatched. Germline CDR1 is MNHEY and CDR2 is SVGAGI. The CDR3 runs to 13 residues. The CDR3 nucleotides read TGTGCCAGCACGCGGGGGGATGCAGATACGCAGTATTTT. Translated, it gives CASTRGDADTQYF.

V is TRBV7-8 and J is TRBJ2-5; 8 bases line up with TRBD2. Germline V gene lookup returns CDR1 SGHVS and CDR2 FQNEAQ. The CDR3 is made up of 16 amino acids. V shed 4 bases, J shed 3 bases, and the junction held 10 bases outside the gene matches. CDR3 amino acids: CASSSKAGSGEETQYF. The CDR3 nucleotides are TGTGCCAGCAGCTCCAAGGCAGGTAGCGGGGAAGAGACCCAGTACTTC. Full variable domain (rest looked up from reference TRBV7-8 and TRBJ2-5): GAGVSQSPRYKVAKRGQDVALRCDPISGHVSLFWYQQALGQGPEFLTYFQNEAQLDKSGLPSDRFFAERPEGSVSTLKIQRTQQEDSAVYLCASSSKAGSGEETQYFGPGTRLLVL.

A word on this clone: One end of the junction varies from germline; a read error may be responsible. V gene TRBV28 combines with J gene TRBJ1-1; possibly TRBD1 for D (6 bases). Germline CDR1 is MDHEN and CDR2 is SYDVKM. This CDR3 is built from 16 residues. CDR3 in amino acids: CASSPGGGLQNAEAFF. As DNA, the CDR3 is TGTGCCAGCAGCCCCGGCGGGGGCCTCCAGAACGCTGAAGCTTTCTTT.

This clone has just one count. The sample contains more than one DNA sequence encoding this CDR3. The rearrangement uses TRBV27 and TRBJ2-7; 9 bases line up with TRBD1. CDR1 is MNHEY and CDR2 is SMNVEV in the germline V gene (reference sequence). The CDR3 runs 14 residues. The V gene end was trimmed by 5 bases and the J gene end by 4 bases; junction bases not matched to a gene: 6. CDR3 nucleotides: TGTGCCAGCAGTCCACAGGGGGCCGGTTACGAGCAGTACTTC. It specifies CASSPQGAGYEQYF.

In DNA, the CDR3 is TGTGCCAGCAGCCCTGGAAAGGGGGCGTATGGCTACACCTTC. Protein product: CASSPGKGAYGYTF. The genes are TRBV5-4 and TRBJ1-2; TRBD1 matches 7 bases. V dropped 4 bases and J dropped 5; count of bases not matched to a gene: 8. The CDR3 has 14 residues. Germline-derived CDR1 and CDR2 are SGHNT and YYREEE (reference sequence).

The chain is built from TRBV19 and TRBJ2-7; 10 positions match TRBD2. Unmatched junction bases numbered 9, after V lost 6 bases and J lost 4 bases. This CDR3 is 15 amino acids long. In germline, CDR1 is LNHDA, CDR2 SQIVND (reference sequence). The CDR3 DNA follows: TGTGCCAGTAGCGAGTCTAGCGGGAGTTGGTACGAGCAGTACTTC. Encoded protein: CASSESSGSWYEQYF.

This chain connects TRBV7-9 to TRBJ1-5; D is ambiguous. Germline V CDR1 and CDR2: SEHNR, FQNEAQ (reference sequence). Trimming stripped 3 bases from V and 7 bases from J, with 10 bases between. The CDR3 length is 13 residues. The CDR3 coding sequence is TGTGCCAGCAGCTTCGAGGTCGGGCAGCCCCAGCATTTT. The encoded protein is CASSFEVGQPQHF.

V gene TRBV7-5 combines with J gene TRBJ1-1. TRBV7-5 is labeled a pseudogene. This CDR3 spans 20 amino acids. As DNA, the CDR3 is TGTGCCAGAAACCCGACACCCACCCAGAGAAATAGGGGGGGAAGGACTGAAGCTTTCTTT. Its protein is CARNPTPTQRNRGGRTEAFF.

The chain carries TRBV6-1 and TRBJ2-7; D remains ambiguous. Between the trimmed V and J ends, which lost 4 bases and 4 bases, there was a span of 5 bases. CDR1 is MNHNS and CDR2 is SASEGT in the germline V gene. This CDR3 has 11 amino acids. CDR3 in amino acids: CASSAGYEQYF. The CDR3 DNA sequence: TGTGCCAGCAGTGCAGGATACGAGCAGTACTTC.

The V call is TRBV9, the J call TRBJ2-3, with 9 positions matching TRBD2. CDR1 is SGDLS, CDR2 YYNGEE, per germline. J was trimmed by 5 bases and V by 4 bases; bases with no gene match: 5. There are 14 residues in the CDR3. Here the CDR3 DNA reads TGTGCCAGCAGCTTGATGACTAGCGGAGATACGCAGTATTTT. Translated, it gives CASSLMTSGDTQYF.

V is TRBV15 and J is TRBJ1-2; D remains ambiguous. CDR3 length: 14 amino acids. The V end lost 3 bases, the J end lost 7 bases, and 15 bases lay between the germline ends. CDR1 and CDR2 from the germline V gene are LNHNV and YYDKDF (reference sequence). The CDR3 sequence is CATSSDFGSGGYTF. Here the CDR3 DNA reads TGTGCCACCAGCAGCGACTTTGGCTCGGGTGGCTACACCTTC.

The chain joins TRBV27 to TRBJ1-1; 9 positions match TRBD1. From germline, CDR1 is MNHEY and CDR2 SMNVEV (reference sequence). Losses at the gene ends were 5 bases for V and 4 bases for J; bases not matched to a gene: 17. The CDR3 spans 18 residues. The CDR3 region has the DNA TGTGCCAGCAGTCCGCTCAGCCCAACAGGGGGCGCCGGCACTGAAGCTTTCTTT. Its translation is CASSPLSPTGGAGTEAFF.

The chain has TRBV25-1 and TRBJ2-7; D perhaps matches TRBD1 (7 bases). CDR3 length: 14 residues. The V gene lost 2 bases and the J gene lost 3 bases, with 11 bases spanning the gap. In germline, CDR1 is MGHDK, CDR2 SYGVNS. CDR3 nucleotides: TGTGCCAGCAGTGAAGCGGGGACAGACTACGAGCAGTACTTC. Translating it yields CASSEAGTDYEQYF.

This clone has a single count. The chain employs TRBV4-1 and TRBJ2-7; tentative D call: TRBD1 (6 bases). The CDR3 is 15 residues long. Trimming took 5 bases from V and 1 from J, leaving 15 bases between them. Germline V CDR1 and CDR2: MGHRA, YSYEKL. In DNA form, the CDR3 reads TGCGCCAGCAGCGACGAAGGGGGTGGATCCTACGAGCAGTACTTC. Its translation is CASSDEGGGSYEQYF.